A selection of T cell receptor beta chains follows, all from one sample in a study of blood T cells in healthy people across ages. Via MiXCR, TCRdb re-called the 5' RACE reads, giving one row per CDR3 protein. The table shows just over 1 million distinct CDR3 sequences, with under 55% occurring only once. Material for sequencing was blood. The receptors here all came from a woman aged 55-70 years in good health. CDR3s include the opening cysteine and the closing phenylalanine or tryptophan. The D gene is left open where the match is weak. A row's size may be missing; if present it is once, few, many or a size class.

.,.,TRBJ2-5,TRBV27,CASSLSAAGYETQYF,TGTGCCAGCAGTTTATCGGCGGCGGGGTATGAGACCCAGTACTTC
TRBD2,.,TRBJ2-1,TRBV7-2,CASSLLAGILNEQFF,TGTGCCAGCAGCCTTCTAGCGGGAATTTTGAATGAGCAGTTCTTC
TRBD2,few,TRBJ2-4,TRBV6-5,CASSSDSGGLAKNIQYF,TGTGCCAGCAGTTCGGACAGCGGGGGGTTAGCCAAAAACATTCAGTACTTC
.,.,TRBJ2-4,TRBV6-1,CASSASGSGVNIQYF,TGTGCCAGCAGTGCTTCGGGGAGTGGTGTAAACATTCAGTACTTC
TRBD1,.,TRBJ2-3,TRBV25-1,CASSEPATGVTTDTQYF,TGTGCCAGCAGTGAACCAGCGACAGGGGTCACCACAGATACGCAGTATTTT
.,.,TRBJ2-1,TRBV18,CASSPRGWDEQFF,TGTGCCAGCTCACCAAGAGGGTGGGATGAGCAGTTCTTC
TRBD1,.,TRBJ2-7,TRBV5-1,CASSFGDRGGNEQYF,TGCGCCAGCAGCTTTGGGGACAGGGGAGGTAACGAGCAGTACTTC
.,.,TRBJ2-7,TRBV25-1,CASSAGKRFEQYF,TGTGCCAGCAGTGCCGGGAAGCGGTTCGAGCAGTACTTC
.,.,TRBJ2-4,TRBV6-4,CASPPHTSYF,TGTGCCAGTCCCCCCCATACTTCGTACTTC
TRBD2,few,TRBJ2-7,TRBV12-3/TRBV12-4,CASSPRQTSGEQYF,TGTGCCAGCAGCCCCAGACAGACTAGCGGCGAGCAGTACTTC
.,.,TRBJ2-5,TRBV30,CAWSVEDGQETQYF,TGTGCCTGGAGTGTAGAAGACGGCCAAGAGACCCAGTACTTC
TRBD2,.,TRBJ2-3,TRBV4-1,CAGSQTTSGRLWDTQYF,TGCGCCGGCAGCCAAACCACTAGCGGGAGATTATGGGATACGCAGTATTTT
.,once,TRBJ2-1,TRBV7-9,CASSYAQGTIWNEQFF,TGTGCCAGCAGCTATGCCCAGGGGACGATTTGGAATGAGCAGTTCTTC
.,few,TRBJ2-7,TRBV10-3,CAIRSHAGDEQYF,TGTGCCATCAGGTCGCACGCAGGGGACGAGCAGTACTTC
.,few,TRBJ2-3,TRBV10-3,CAISEYSRTDTQYF,TGTGCCATCAGTGAGTACAGCCGCACAGATACGCAGTATTTT
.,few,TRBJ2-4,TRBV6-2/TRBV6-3,CASSGDPGFIQYF,TGTGCCAGCAGTGGGGACCCAGGCTTCATTCAGTACTTC
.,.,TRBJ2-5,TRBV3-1,CASSTGDSQLETQYF,TGTGCCAGCAGCACCGGCGACTCCCAACTGGAGACCCAGTACTTC
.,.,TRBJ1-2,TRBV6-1,CASSEPPGAKADGYTF,TGTGCCAGCAGTGAACCCCCGGGGGCCAAAGCTGATGGCTACACCTTC
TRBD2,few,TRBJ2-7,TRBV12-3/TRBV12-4,CASSLVGLAGFNYEQYF,TGTGCCAGCAGTTTGGTGGGCTTAGCGGGGTTTAACTACGAGCAGTACTTC
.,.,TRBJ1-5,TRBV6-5,CASSRQVGNNPQHF,TGTGCCAGCAGCCGACAGGTTGGAAATAATCCCCAGCATTTT
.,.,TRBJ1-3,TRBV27,CASIHPVGCPSGNTIYF,TGTGCCAGCATCCACCCGGTCGGGTGCCCATCTGGAAACACCATATATTTT
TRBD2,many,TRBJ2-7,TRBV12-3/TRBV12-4,CASSRTSGSEQYF,TGTGCCAGCAGCCGGACTAGCGGGAGCGAGCAGTACTTC
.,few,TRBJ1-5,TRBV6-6,CASSWDKNSNQPQHF,TGTGCCAGCAGTTGGGATAAAAATAGCAATCAGCCCCAGCATTTT
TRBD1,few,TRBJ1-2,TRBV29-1,CSVPRDSRNYGYTF,TGCAGCGTTCCCCGGGACAGCCGAAACTATGGCTACACCTTC
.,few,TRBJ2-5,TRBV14,CASSLRSGVETQYF,TGTGCCAGCAGCCTGCGGTCAGGGGTAGAGACCCAGTACTTC
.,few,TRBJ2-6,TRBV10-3,CAITSWRMSGANVLTF,TGTGCCATCACCTCGTGGAGGATGTCTGGGGCCAACGTCCTGACTTTC
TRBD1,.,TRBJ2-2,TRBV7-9,CASSLYGTGNTGELFF,TGTGCCAGCAGCTTATATGGGACAGGGAACACCGGGGAGCTGTTTTTT
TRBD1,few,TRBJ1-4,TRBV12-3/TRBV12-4,CASSLKRGRDDLREKLFF,TGTGCCAGCAGTTTAAAAAGGGGGCGCGACGATTTGAGAGAAAAACTGTTTTTT
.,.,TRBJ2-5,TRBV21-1,CASSKDRGCKWETQYF,TGTGCCAGCAGCAAAGACAGGGGATGCAAATGGGAGACCCAGTACTTC
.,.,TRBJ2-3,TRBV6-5,CASSYRPSAITDTQYF,TGTGCCAGCAGTTACCGACCTAGCGCAATCACAGATACGCAGTATTTT
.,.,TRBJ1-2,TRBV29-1,CSVENPQAPRYGYTF,TGCAGCGTTGAAAACCCCCAGGCGCCGCGCTATGGCTACACCTTC
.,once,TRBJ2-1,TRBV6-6,CASGEKNERFF,TGTGCCAGCGGCGAGAAGAATGAGCGGTTCTTC
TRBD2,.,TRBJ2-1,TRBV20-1,CSALVSGFNEQFF,TGCAGTGCCCTGGTTAGCGGGTTCAATGAGCAGTTCTTC
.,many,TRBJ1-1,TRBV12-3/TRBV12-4,CASSPLGAPNTEAFF,TGTGCCAGCAGTCCCCTAGGGGCGCCGAACACTGAAGCTTTCTTT
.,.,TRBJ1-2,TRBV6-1,CASSVGGAPLPYGYTF,TGTGCCAGCAGTGTAGGAGGGGCTCCACTCCCCTATGGCTACACCTTC
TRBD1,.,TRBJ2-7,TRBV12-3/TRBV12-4,CASSWTWTGEQYF,TGTGCCAGCAGTTGGACTTGGACAGGCGAGCAGTACTTC
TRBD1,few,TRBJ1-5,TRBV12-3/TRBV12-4,CASTLDITDRGNQPQHF,TGTGCCAGCACCCTAGACATCACGGACAGGGGCAATCAGCCCCAGCATTTT
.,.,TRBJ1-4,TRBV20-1,CSVSQPERGEKLFF,TGCAGTGTTTCTCAGCCTGAACGAGGTGAAAAACTGTTTTTT
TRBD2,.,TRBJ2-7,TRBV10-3,CAISESRGLAGGRGEQYF,TGTGCCATCAGTGAATCTAGGGGACTAGCGGGAGGTAGGGGCGAGCAGTACTTC
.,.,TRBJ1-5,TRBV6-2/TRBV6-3,CASRPLGVGQPQHF,TGTGCCAGCAGACCCCTAGGGGTTGGTCAGCCCCAGCATTTT
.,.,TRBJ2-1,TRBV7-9,CASSLASPGGGGQFF,TGTGCCAGCAGCTTAGCTAGTCCTGGAGGTGGGGGGCAGTTCTTC
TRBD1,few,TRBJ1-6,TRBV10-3,CAISGDSPYNSPLHF,TGTGCCATCAGTGGGGACAGTCCTTATAATTCACCCCTCCACTTT
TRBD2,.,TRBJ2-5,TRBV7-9,CASSATPGTKEGKTQYF,TGTGCCAGCAGCGCAACCCCCGGGACTAAGGAGGGCAAGACCCAGTACTTC
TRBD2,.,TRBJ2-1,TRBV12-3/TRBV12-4,CASSSRTSGNYNEQFF,TGTGCCAGCAGTTCTCGGACTAGCGGAAACTACAATGAGCAGTTCTTC
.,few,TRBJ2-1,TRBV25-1,CASSEWGGVSGEQFF,TGTGCCAGCAGTGAATGGGGTGGGGTTTCAGGTGAGCAGTTCTTC
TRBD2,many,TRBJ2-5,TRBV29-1,CSVDGRPGRQETQYF,TGCAGCGTTGATGGGCGCCCCGGGAGGCAAGAGACCCAGTACTTC
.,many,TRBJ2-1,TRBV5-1,CASSLGQGPYNEQFF,TGTGCCAGCAGCTTGGGTCAGGGTCCCTACAATGAGCAGTTCTTC
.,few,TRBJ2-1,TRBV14,CASSQRTKSAWVGNEQFF,TGTGCCAGCAGCCAACGCACCAAGTCGGCCTGGGTTGGTAATGAGCAGTTCTTC
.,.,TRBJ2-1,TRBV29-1,CSVEKALPSHNEQFF,TGCAGCGTTGAAAAGGCCCTGCCTTCCCACAATGAGCAGTTCTTC
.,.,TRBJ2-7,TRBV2,CASRREGLGPLEQYF,TGTGCCAGCAGGAGGGAAGGGCTGGGCCCTCTCGAGCAGTACTTC